This is a list of T cell receptor beta chains from one sample in a study of T cell repertoires in cytomegalovirus infection. Each CDR3 protein gets one entry after TCRdb re-called the reads with MiXCR. The table has some 920,000 distinct CDR3 sequences, 31% seen once. The antigens of these receptors remain unknown. The specimen comprised cultured CD8+ T cells from PBMCs, sampled from culture after CMV antigen stimulation. The receptors here all came from a human donor in good health (CMV status not recorded). Some clones in this sample may be carry-over from other donors' samples. CDR3s include the opening cysteine and the closing phenylalanine or tryptophan. A D gene is named only where the DNA matches it firmly. For some rows the clone size is stated as once, few or many, or as a class when expanded; others skip it.

v_call	j_call	d_call	clone_size	cdr3_nt	cdr3_aa
TRBV5-6	TRBJ2-3	-	-	TGTGCCAGCACCTCAAGTCAAGATACGCAGTATTTT	CASTSSQDTQYF
TRBV2	TRBJ2-1	-	-	TGTGCCAGCAGCGAAGACTTGATCTCCTACAATGAGCAGTTCTTC	CASSEDLISYNEQFF
TRBV27	TRBJ1-1	TRBD1	few	TGTGCCAGCAGTTCCCAGGGGACAGTTAACACTGAAGCTTTCTTT	CASSSQGTVNTEAFF
TRBV25-1	TRBJ1-1	-	few	TGTGCCAGCAGAAGTAGGGCTGAAGCTTTCTTT	CASRSRAEAFF
TRBV19	TRBJ1-2	-	-	TGTGCCAGTACTGGGACGTCCCTTAACTATGACTACACCTTC	CASTGTSLNYDYTF
TRBV27	TRBJ1-2	-	-	TGTGCCAGCAGTTTAAGGCTGATAAACTATGGCTACACCTTC	CASSLRLINYGYTF
TRBV29-1	TRBJ2-3	TRBD1	-	TGCAGCGTTGAAGATTGGACAGGGGCTAGCACAGATACGCAGTATTTT	CSVEDWTGASTDTQYF
TRBV5-1	TRBJ1-5	-	-	TGCGCCAGCAGCCCCGACAGCGGCAATCAGCCCCAGCATTTT	CASSPDSGNQPQHF
TRBV7-9	TRBJ1-3	-	many	TGTGCCAGCAGCTTCCTCCCGATAAGATCTGGAAACACCATATATTTT	CASSFLPIRSGNTIYF
TRBV18	TRBJ2-1	TRBD2	-	TGTGCCAGCTCACGAGGACTAGCGGACGATAGCTCCTACAATGAGCAGTTCTTC	CASSRGLADDSSYNEQFF
TRBV4-1	TRBJ2-1	TRBD2	few	TGTGCCAGCAGCCAAGATGGGCTAGCGGGGGCCAATTATCAGCAGTTCTTC	CASSQDGLAGANYQQFF
TRBV12-3/TRBV12-4	TRBJ2-7	-	few	TGTGCCAGCAGTCCGCTGACAGACTCCTACGAGCAGTACTTC	CASSPLTDSYEQYF
TRBV4-2	TRBJ1-5	-	few	TGTGCCAGCAGCCGAGCCACAGCGGGGCAGCCCCAGCATTTT	CASSRATAGQPQHF
TRBV27	TRBJ2-7	-	-	TGTGCCAGCAGTTTTCCGGGACTGAACTACGAGCAGTACTTC	CASSFPGLNYEQYF